The source of this T cell receptor (beta chain) is a study of T cell responses to AZD1222 COVID-19 vaccine. TCRdb's table, derived via immunoSEQ multiplex PCR, lists solely in-frame clones and lacks some. The table has about 98,000 clones, roughly 88% seen once. This clone was detected only once. CDR3 size: 16 residues. The germline V gene has CDR1 LGHDT and CDR2 YNNKEL (reference sequence). The V end was cut by 5 bases, the J end by 6 bases, with 20 bases between. The sequence was obtained from an adult in good health. The V and J genes are TRBV3-1 (or the pseudogene TRBV3-2) and TRBJ1-5; D is perhaps TRBD1 (6 bases). Here the sequenced sample was peripheral blood, taken on day 0 of AZD1222 vaccination. DNA for the CDR3: TGTGCCAGCAGCACGGTTGATGGGGGGGCAGTTCAGCCCCAGCATTTT. Protein: CASSTVDGGAVQPQHF.